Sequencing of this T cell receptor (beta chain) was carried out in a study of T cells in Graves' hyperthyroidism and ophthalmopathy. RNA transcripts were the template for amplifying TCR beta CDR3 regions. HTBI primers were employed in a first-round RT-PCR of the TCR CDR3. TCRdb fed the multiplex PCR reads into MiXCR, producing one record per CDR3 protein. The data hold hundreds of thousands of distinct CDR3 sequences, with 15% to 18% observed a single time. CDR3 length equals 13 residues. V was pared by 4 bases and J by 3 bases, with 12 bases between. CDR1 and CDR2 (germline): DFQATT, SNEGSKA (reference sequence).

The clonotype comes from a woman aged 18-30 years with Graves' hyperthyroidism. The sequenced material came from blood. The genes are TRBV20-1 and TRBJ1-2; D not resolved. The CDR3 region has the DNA TGCAGTGCTAAGCCAGAGGGATACTATGGCTACACCTTC. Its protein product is CSAKPEGYYGYTF.